The TCR beta chain under discussion was sequenced for a study of cytomegalovirus exposure and HLA in healthy donors. Study-wide points: Researchers catalogued about 160 TCR beta chains as cytomegalovirus-associated.

The CDR3 is 15 residues long. Germline V gene lookup returns CDR1 SGHDT and CDR2 YYEEEE. The germline V and J ends were trimmed by 5 bases and 2 bases, with 16 bases remaining between them. Of note for this clone: The antigen is undetermined.

Primers included in the PCR were 60 Vbeta and 13 Jbeta primers. Sequenced by immunoSEQ multiplex PCR; TCRdb stores in-frame clones only, minus some. The table has about 190,000 clones, 87% seen once. The origin of this receptor is a man aged 30 to 39 in good health and CMV-seronegative. This chain uses TRBV5-6 with TRBJ1-2; TRBD1 might be the D (6 bases). Sequences were obtained from PBMCs. In DNA, the CDR3 is TGTGCCAGCAGTTCTATAAGGACAGACAACTATGGCTACACCTTC. This encodes CASSSIRTDNYGYTF.